The sequence of this T cell receptor (beta chain) was determined in a study of cytotoxic CD8 clonotypes in ibrutinib-treated CLL. Study-wide points: Clonality was higher at ibrutinib response and returned toward baseline at progression. The study found baseline clonality above age-matched healthy donors, tracking circulating CD8+ T-cell counts.

This clone was counted at least ten times. Its antigen is as yet unknown. Measured with immunoSEQ multiplex PCR; TCRdb has only the in-frame clones, and not every one. The sample records about 63,000 clones, approximately 57% being singletons. The CDR3 totals 14 residues. Germline CDR1 reads LNHDA; CDR2 reads SQIVND (reference sequence). V lost 4 bases and J lost 2, with 10 bases in between. Source: PBMCs, taken after 12 months of ibrutinib treatment. The TCR was taken from a human donor with chronic lymphocytic leukemia. The chain recombines TRBV19 with TRBJ2-3; D unresolved. CDR3 nucleotide sequence: TGTGCCAGTAGTAGCTATCGAACCACAGATACGCAGTATTTT. Translated: CASSSYRTTDTQYF.